These 12 T cell receptor beta chains came from one sample sequenced in a study of cytomegalovirus exposure and HLA in healthy donors. The method was immunoSEQ multiplex PCR; TCRdb's version includes in-frame clones alone and lacks a portion of them. This table holds approximately 65,000 clones, under 96% found once. The sample taken for sequencing was PBMCs. These TCRs come from a woman younger than 35 in good health and CMV-seropositive.

V gene TRBV2 combines with J gene TRBJ2-3, with 8 bases lining up with TRBD2. V dropped 8 bases and J dropped 2; count of bases not matched to a gene: 3. The germline V gene has CDR1 SNHLY and CDR2 FYNNEI. The length of the CDR3 is 13 residues. CDR3 coding DNA: TGTGCCAGCGGACTAGCTCCCACAGATACGCAGTATTTT. Amino acids: CASGLAPTDTQYF. The full variable domain, with the rest looked up from reference TRBV2 and TRBJ2-3, is EPEVTQTPSHQVTQMGQEVILRCVPISNHLYFYWYRQILGQKVEFLVSFYNNEISEKSEIFDDQFSVERPDGSNFTLKIRSTKLEDSAMYFCASGLAPTDTQYFGPGTRLTVL.

The chain links TRBV11-3 to TRBJ2-7, with TRBD1 matching over 7 bases. CDR3 length: 15 amino acids. V was pared by 1 base and J by 9 bases, with 12 bases of the junction left unmatched. CDR1 is SGHNT and CDR2 is YENEEA in the germline V gene. The DNA for the CDR3 is TGTGCCAGCAGCTTAGTCACCAGGAACAGGGGACGGCAGTACTTC. This translates into CASSLVTRNRGRQYF.

V is TRBV27 and J is TRBJ2-3, with TRBD2 matching over 9 bases. The CDR3 runs to 15 residues. CDR1 MNHEY and CDR2 SMNVEV come from the germline V gene (reference sequence). The junction had 10 bases not matched to a gene; V was cut back by 8 bases and J by 4 bases. The CDR3 nucleotides are TGTGCCAGCCGAACCGGGACTAGCCCTGCAGATACGCAGTATTTT. Protein product: CASRTGTSPADTQYF.

The chain employs TRBV18 and TRBJ1-3; D is possibly TRBD1 (6 bases). This CDR3 spans 14 amino acids. The V end was cut by 3 bases, the J end by 0 bases, with 6 bases between. Per germline, CDR1 KGHSH and CDR2 LQKENI. The CDR3 nucleotides read TGTGCCAGCTCACCGGACAGCTCTGGAAACACCATATATTTT. Residues: CASSPDSSGNTIYF.

The rearrangement joins TRBV4-1 to TRBJ1-2; no firm D call. This CDR3 is built from 15 residues. The V end lost 0 bases, the J end lost 0 bases, and 8 bases lay between the germline ends. Germline CDR1 reads MGHRA; CDR2 reads YSYEKL. The CDR3 DNA follows: TGCGCCAGCAGCCAAGAACGGGTAGCTAACTATGGCTACACCTTC. Residues: CASSQERVANYGYTF.

The CDR3 protein is CASSFRLADTDTQYF. DNA of the CDR3: TGTGCCAGCAGCTTCCGACTAGCGGACACAGATACGCAGTATTTT. The chain couples TRBV9 to TRBJ2-3; 9 nucleotides agree with TRBD2. The CDR3 has 15 amino acids. Per the germline V gene, CDR1 is SGDLS and CDR2 is YYNGEE. V lost 4 bases and J lost 2; bases outside the gene matches: 5.

The chain joins TRBV27 to TRBJ2-2; a weak D match, TRBD2 (6 bases). The length of the CDR3 is 14 residues. V lost 6 bases and J lost 4, with 12 bases in between. Germline CDR1 reads MNHEY; CDR2 reads SMNVEV (reference sequence). Here the CDR3 DNA reads TGTGCCAGCAGGGGGACTGCGCCCACCGGGGAGCTGTTTTTT. Translation: CASRGTAPTGELFF.

CDR3 DNA: TGTGCCAGCAGCTTAGAGGTTCGGCTAGCGGGAACCACCGGGGAGCTGTTTTTT. This sequence encodes CASSLEVRLAGTTGELFF. J is TRBJ2-2 and V is TRBV7-6; the match to TRBD2 covers 9 bases. J lost 4 bases, V lost 1 base, and 10 bases had no gene match. This CDR3 region has 18 residues. The V gene's germline CDR1 is SGHVS and CDR2 FNYEAQ.

The V call is TRBV28, the J call TRBJ2-7; D is ambiguous. From germline, CDR1 is MDHEN and CDR2 SYDVKM. This CDR3 is 13 amino acids long. Trimming removed 8 bases from V and 2 bases from J, with 13 bases in between. In nucleotides, the CDR3 is TGTGCCAGCCTCACAGAATACCCCTACGAGCAGTACTTC. This codes for CASLTEYPYEQYF.

This rearrangement joins TRBV9 to TRBJ2-1; the match to TRBD2 covers 10 bases. V lost 0 bases and J lost 5; bases outside the gene matches: 8. The CDR3 spans 17 residues. Germline CDR1 SGDLS, CDR2 YYNGEE. The CDR3 bases are TGTGCCAGCAGCGTAGATGGGCGGACTAGCGGAAACAATGAGCAGTTCTTC. The encoded protein is CASSVDGRTSGNNEQFF.

The rearrangement joins TRBV27 to TRBJ2-1; TRBD1 might be the D (6 bases). V was clipped by 4 bases and J by 5 bases, with 18 bases between them. CDR3 size: 16 residues. Germline V CDR1 and CDR2: MNHEY, SMNVEV (reference sequence). The CDR3 DNA sequence: TGTGCCAGCAGTTGGCTTACCTCCGGGACACACAATGAGCAGTTCTTC. It codes for CASSWLTSGTHNEQFF.

The chain links TRBV7-9 to TRBJ1-2; 9 bases are a match to TRBD1. This CDR3 is built from 14 residues. With V trimmed by 2 bases and J by 8 bases, 6 bases remained unmatched. Germline V gene lookup returns CDR1 SEHNR and CDR2 FQNEAQ (reference sequence). The CDR3, as DNA: TGTGCCAGCAGCTTATCAGGACAGGGGAACGGCTACACCTTC. Its translation is CASSLSGQGNGYTF.